This TCR beta chain was obtained from a study of T cell responses to AZD1222 COVID-19 vaccine. Study as a whole: Second doses at about 4 or about 12 weeks were pooled. Study-wide points: Donors were chiefly white British, with a greater number of females, and clonal diversity was perhaps underestimated. Increases in Spike-specific TCR breadth and depth were seen after two AZD1222 doses.

Germline CDR1 MDHEN, CDR2 SYDVKM. This CDR3 has 17 residues. V lost 5 bases, J lost 1 base, and 18 bases lay in between. In the case of this clone: Its antigen is as yet unknown.

TCRdb keeps only in-frame clones here, not all; method: immunoSEQ multiplex PCR. The table records over 150,000 clones, 87% of them present only once. The rearrangement links TRBV28 to TRBJ2-1, with D hard to call. The sequences come from peripheral blood, collected on day 0 of AZD1222 vaccination. The TCR originated in an adult in good health. The CDR3 sequence: CASSPRVGSGSYNEQFF. In DNA form, the CDR3 reads TGTGCCAGCAGTCCCCGCGTGGGTTCGGGTTCCTACAATGAGCAGTTCTTC. Combining the CDR3 with reference TRBV28 and TRBJ2-1 gives the whole variable domain DVKVTQSSRYLVKRTGEKVFLECVQDMDHENMFWYRQDPGLGLRLIYFSYDVKMKEKGDIPEGYSVSREKKERFSLILESASTNQTSMYLCASSPRVGSGSYNEQFFGPGTRLTVL.